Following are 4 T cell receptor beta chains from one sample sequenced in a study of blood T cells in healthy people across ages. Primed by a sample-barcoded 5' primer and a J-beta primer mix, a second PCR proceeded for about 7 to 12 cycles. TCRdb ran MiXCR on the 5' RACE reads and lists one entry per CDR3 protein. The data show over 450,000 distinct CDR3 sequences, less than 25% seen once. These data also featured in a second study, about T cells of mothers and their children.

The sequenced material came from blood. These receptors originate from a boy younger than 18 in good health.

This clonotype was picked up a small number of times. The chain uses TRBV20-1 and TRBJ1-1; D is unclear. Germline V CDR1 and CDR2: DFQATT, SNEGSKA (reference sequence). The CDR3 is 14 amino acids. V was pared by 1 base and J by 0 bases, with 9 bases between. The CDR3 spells CSARAPDMNTEAFF. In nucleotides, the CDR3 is TGCAGTGCTAGAGCCCCAGACATGAACACTGAAGCTTTCTTT.

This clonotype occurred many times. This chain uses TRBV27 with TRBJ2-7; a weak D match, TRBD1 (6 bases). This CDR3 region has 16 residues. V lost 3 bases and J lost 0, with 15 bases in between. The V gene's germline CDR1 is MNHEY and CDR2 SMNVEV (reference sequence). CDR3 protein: CASSFRQASYSYEQYF. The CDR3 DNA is TGTGCCAGCAGTTTCAGACAGGCCTCCTACTCCTACGAGCAGTACTTC.

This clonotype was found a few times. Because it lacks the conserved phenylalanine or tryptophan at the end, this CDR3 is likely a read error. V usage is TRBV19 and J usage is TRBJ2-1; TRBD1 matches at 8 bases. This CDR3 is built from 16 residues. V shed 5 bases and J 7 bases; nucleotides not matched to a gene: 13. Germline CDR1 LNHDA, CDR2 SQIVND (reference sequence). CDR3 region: CASSPPVGRGRNEQFL. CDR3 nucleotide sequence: TGTGCCAGTAGTCCCCCGGTTGGCAGGGGGCGGAATGAGCAGTTCCTC.

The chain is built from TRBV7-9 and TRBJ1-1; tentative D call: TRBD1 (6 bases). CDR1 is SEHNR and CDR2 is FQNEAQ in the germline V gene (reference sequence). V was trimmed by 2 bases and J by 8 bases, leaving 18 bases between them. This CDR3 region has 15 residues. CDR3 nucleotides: TGTGCCAGCAGCTTACGGGGGGCAGATTCAACGGAAGCTTTCTTT. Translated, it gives CASSLRGADSTEAFF. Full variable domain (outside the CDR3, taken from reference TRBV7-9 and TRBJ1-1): DTGVSQNPRHKITKRGQNVTFRCDPISEHNRLYWYRQTLGQGPEFLTYFQNEAQLEKSRLLSDRFSAERPKGSFSTLEIQRTEQGDSAMYLCASSLRGADSTEAFFGQGTRLTVV.